The 15 T cell receptor beta chains given below trace back to one sample, sequenced in a study of blood T cell repertoires in COVID-19. The data were produced by immunoSEQ multiplex PCR, yet TCRdb's version contains in-frame clones alone and is incomplete. The table lists about 76,000 clones, 70% to 90% of them singletons, with approximately 11% in the top ten. The sequenced sample consisted of peripheral blood. The receptors come from a man aged 60 to 69 with COVID-19, enrolled during active disease.

The V call is TRBV7-6, the J call TRBJ2-7, with D perhaps TRBD1 (6 bases). Germline lookup yields CDR1 SGHVS and CDR2 FNYEAQ. The CDR3 contains 14 residues. V lost 4 bases to trimming and J lost 3 bases, with 13 bases between them. The CDR3 DNA is TGTGCCAGCAGCTCCCGGGACACAAGCTACGAGCAGTACTTC. It is translated as CASSSRDTSYEQYF.

Points on this clone: Germline and junction disagree at one end, which may indicate a read error. This chain joins TRBV6-5 and TRBJ2-1; D ambiguous. The CDR3 is 12 amino acids. Germline lookup yields CDR1 MNHEY and CDR2 SVGAGI. In nucleotides, the CDR3 is TGTGCCAGCAGTGACTCGGGCGATGAGCAGTTCTTC. Translation gives CASSDSGDEQFF.

V is TRBV7-9 and J is TRBJ1-1, with 9 positions matching TRBD1. The germline V gene encodes CDR1 SEHNR and CDR2 FQNEAQ (reference sequence). V was pared by 4 bases and J by 5 bases, with 5 bases of the junction left unmatched. The CDR3 covers 14 residues. In DNA, the CDR3 is TGTGCCAGCAGCTCGACAGGGGGTGGGACTGAAGCTTTCTTT. Translation gives CASSSTGGGTEAFF.

This clone was counted a single time. The chain combines TRBV19 with TRBJ1-2, with 8 bases that match TRBD1. Germline CDR1 LNHDA, CDR2 SQIVND (reference sequence). V lost 5 bases, J lost 0 bases, and 20 bases stayed unmatched. The CDR3 totals 20 residues. Here the CDR3 reads CASSPRQGLYTVDTNYGYTF. In nucleotides, the CDR3 is TGTGCCAGTAGTCCGAGACAGGGGTTGTACACTGTGGACACTAACTATGGCTACACCTTC.

This clone was seen a single time. V gene TRBV4-1 combines with J gene TRBJ1-6; D unclear. This CDR3 contains 13 residues. Germline V CDR1 and CDR2: MGHRA, YSYEKL. V lost 6 bases and J lost 7, with 10 bases in between. CDR3 residues: CASRARENSPLHF. In nucleotides, the CDR3 is TGCGCCAGCAGAGCCCGAGAGAATTCACCCCTCCACTTT.

The chain combines TRBV3-1 (or the pseudogene TRBV3-2) with TRBJ2-7; D is perhaps TRBD2 (6 bases). Trimming took 0 bases from V and 2 from J, leaving 11 bases between them. Germline-derived CDR1 and CDR2 are LGHDT and YNNKEL (reference sequence). This CDR3 contains 15 residues. The CDR3 DNA sequence: TGTGCCAGCAGCCAAGAGGGGATAGCGGCCTACGAGCAGTACTTC. Translated: CASSQEGIAAYEQYF.

The chain uses TRBV14 and TRBJ1-3; possibly TRBD1 for D (6 bases). The CDR3 has 14 residues. The V end was cut by 4 bases, the J end by 3 bases, with 10 bases between. Per germline, CDR1 SGHDN and CDR2 FVKESK. Here the CDR3 reads CASSLTGIGNTIYF. The CDR3 bases are TGTGCCAGCAGCCTAACAGGGATTGGAAACACCATATATTTT.

CDR3 bases: TGTGCCAGCTCCGAAGGGGCTGGAAACACCATATATTTT. Its protein product is CASSEGAGNTIYF. The V gene is TRBV18, the J gene TRBJ1-3; D possibly corresponds to TRBD1 (5 bases). Germline values: CDR1 KGHSH, CDR2 LQKENI. This CDR3 spans 13 amino acids. The germline V and J ends were trimmed by 6 bases and 2 bases, with 8 bases remaining between them.

V gene TRBV5-1 combines with J gene TRBJ2-1; 13 bases map to TRBD2. V was pared by 1 base and J by 7 bases, with 17 bases of the junction left unmatched. Germline V gives CDR1 SGHRS, CDR2 YFSETQ. The CDR3 is made up of 20 amino acids. This CDR3 is CASSLWISRATSGRANEQFF. The CDR3 nucleotides are TGCGCCAGCAGCTTGTGGATTAGTAGGGCAACTAGCGGGAGGGCTAATGAGCAGTTCTTC.

V and J are TRBV7-9 and TRBJ2-3; 7 bases are a match to TRBD1. V shed 5 bases, J shed 3 bases, and the junction held 2 bases outside the gene matches. CDR1 SEHNR and CDR2 FQNEAQ come from the germline V gene (reference sequence). The CDR3 runs to 13 residues. CDR3 coding DNA: TGTGCCAGCAGCATACAGGGGACAGATACGCAGTATTTT. Its translation is CASSIQGTDTQYF.

This clone was seen just once. The rearrangement links TRBV4-1 to TRBJ1-5; D ambiguous. The CDR3 is made up of 14 amino acids. From germline, CDR1 is MGHRA and CDR2 YSYEKL. The V end was cut by 0 bases, the J end by 3 bases, with 6 bases between. CDR3 region: CASSQEQNNQPQHF. The CDR3 coding sequence is TGCGCCAGCAGCCAAGAACAGAACAATCAGCCCCAGCATTTT.

The chain carries TRBV7-9 and TRBJ2-5; 11 bases align to TRBD1. This CDR3 contains 18 residues. The germline V gene has CDR1 SEHNR and CDR2 FQNEAQ (reference sequence). V gave up 0 bases and J gave up 5 bases; unmatched junction bases: 11. The CDR3 DNA sequence: TGTGCCAGCAGCTTAGCTGGACAGGGGGCAAGTGAGGAGGAGACCCAGTACTTC. Amino acids: CASSLAGQGASEEETQYF. The full variable domain, in which reference TRBV7-9 and TRBJ2-5 provide the parts outside the CDR3, is DTGVSQNPRHKITKRGQNVTFRCDPISEHNRLYWYRQTLGQGPEFLTYFQNEAQLEKSRLLSDRFSAERPKGSFSTLEIQRTEQGDSAMYLCASSLAGQGASEEETQYFGPGTRLLVL.

The chain uses TRBV5-1 and TRBJ1-3; 7 bases are a match to TRBD1. The CDR3 is 15 residues long. In germline, CDR1 is SGHRS, CDR2 YFSETQ. V gave up 0 bases and J gave up 5 bases; unmatched junction bases: 5. For the CDR3, the DNA is TGCGCCAGCAGCTTGGGGGGGACAGAGAGAAACACCATATATTTT. Translation gives CASSLGGTERNTIYF.

The gene calls are TRBV30 and TRBJ2-1; TRBD2 aligns across 11 bases. Losses at the gene ends were 2 bases for V and 7 bases for J; bases not matched to a gene: 13. Germline values: CDR1 GTSNPN, CDR2 SVGIG (reference sequence). The CDR3 length is 17 residues. The CDR3, as DNA: TGTGCCTGGAGTTCACATGAGGTAGCGGGGGGGCGTAATGAGCAGTTCTTC. Translation: CAWSSHEVAGGRNEQFF.

This clone has just one count. The rearrangement links TRBV18 to TRBJ2-7; D perhaps matches TRBD1 (6 bases). Deletions cut 0 bases from V and 2 bases from J, with 8 bases between. CDR1 is KGHSH and CDR2 is LQKENI in the germline V gene. There are 14 residues in the CDR3. This chain's CDR3 is CASSPPGQAYEQYF. The CDR3 nucleotides are TGTGCCAGCTCACCACCGGGACAAGCCTACGAGCAGTACTTC.